These 20 T cell receptor beta chains came from one sample sequenced in a study of shared clonotypes between healthy human individuals. Method: immunoSEQ multiplex PCR; TCRdb's copy keeps in-frame clones and lacks some. The table has about 1 million clones, more than 60% seen once. Sequenced sample: memory CD4+ T cells sorted from blood. Subset meaning: CD45RA-negative fraction. The receptors here all came from a man in his late teens or twenties in good health.

The chain has TRBV29-1 and TRBJ2-6; D uncertain. This CDR3 is built from 13 residues. The V gene's germline CDR1 is SQVTM and CDR2 ANQGSEA. The V end lost 3 bases, the J end lost 2 bases, and 5 bases lay between the germline ends. CDR3 coding DNA: TGCAGCGTTGACGTCACTGGGGCCAACGTCCTGACTTTC. This translates into CSVDVTGANVLTF.

The chain employs TRBV5-4 and TRBJ1-2; D unresolved. Germline-derived CDR1 and CDR2 are SGHNT and YYREEE (reference sequence). The CDR3 loop spans 15 amino acids. V dropped 4 bases and J dropped 4 bases, with 17 bases sitting between them. As DNA, the CDR3 is TGTGCCAGCAGCCCACCCGCCCAGCCCGCCTATGGCTACACCTTC. Translation: CASSPPAQPAYGYTF.

This chain connects TRBV5-4 to TRBJ2-5, with D uncertain. The germline V and J ends were trimmed by 0 bases and 2 bases, with 5 bases remaining between them. The CDR3 has 13 residues. CDR1 is SGHNT, CDR2 YYREEE, per germline (reference sequence). CDR3 protein: CASSLVAQETQYF. The CDR3 nucleotides read TGTGCCAGCAGCTTGGTAGCACAAGAGACCCAGTACTTC. Full variable domain (remainder filled in from reference TRBV5-4 and TRBJ2-5): ETGVTQSPTHLIKTRGQQVTLRCSSQSGHNTVSWYQQALGQGPQFIFQYYREEENGRGNFPPRFSGLQFPNYSSELNVNALELDDSALYLCASSLVAQETQYFGPGTRLLVL.

This chain joins TRBV5-4 and TRBJ1-2; the D gene is possibly TRBD1 (6 bases). Deletions cut 6 bases from V and 6 bases from J, with 18 bases between. CDR1 and CDR2 from the germline V gene are SGHNT and YYREEE (reference sequence). This CDR3 comprises 14 residues. In DNA form, the CDR3 reads TGTGCCAGCACCTCACTTCAGGGGAGACATGGCTACACCTTC. This codes for CASTSLQGRHGYTF.

J is TRBJ2-1 and V is TRBV5-4, with D tentatively TRBD1 or TRBD2 (5 bases each). V dropped 1 base and J dropped 9 bases, with 17 bases sitting between them. The germline gives CDR1 SGHNT, CDR2 YYREEE (reference sequence). The CDR3 runs 15 residues. The CDR3 DNA reads TGTGCCAGCAGCTTGTACGGGCCCGGGGCGGGTGAGCAGTTCTTC. Translated: CASSLYGPGAGEQFF.

The chain combines TRBV28 with TRBJ1-6; 7 bases agree with TRBD1. This CDR3 spans 15 amino acids. The V gene's germline CDR1 is MDHEN and CDR2 SYDVKM. With 2 bases clipped from V and 15 bases from J, the junction kept 13 bases outside the gene matches. The CDR3 DNA reads as TGTGCCAGCAGTTTAGTCGCAGGGGGGGAAGGAGGCCTCCACTTT. Amino acids: CASSLVAGGEGGLHF. Looking up the rest from reference TRBV28 and TRBJ1-6 gives the full variable domain: DVKVTQSSRYLVKRTGEKVFLECVQDMDHENMFWYRQDPGLGLRLIYFSYDVKMKEKGDIPEGYSVSREKKERFSLILESASTNQTSMYLCASSLVAGGEGGLHFGNGTRLTVT.

V and J are TRBV7-8 and TRBJ1-5; D uncertain. The CDR3 is made up of 14 amino acids. Germline CDR1 is SGHVS and CDR2 is FQNEAQ. Trimming took off 2 bases at V and 4 bases at J, with 9 bases between the two ends. The CDR3 sequence: CASSLQRENQPQHF. For the CDR3, the DNA is TGTGCCAGCAGCTTACAAAGGGAAAATCAGCCCCAGCATTTT.

The genes are TRBV10-3 and TRBJ2-6; no reliable D call. There are 15 residues in the CDR3. Germline assignment: CDR1 ENHRY and CDR2 SYGVKD. The V end lost 5 bases, the J end lost 1 base, and 9 bases lay between the germline ends. The CDR3 region is CAISQQLSGANVLTF. The DNA of the CDR3 is TGTGCCATCAGTCAACAGCTTTCTGGGGCCAACGTCCTGACTTTC.

This chain uses TRBV18 with TRBJ2-1, with 11 bases aligning to TRBD2. The CDR3 contains 17 residues. Trimming took 0 bases from V and 1 from J; bases not matched to a gene: 2. Germline values: CDR1 KGHSH, CDR2 LQKENI. The CDR3 sequence: CASSPPASGGSYNEQFF. The CDR3 nucleotides read TGTGCCAGCTCACCACCGGCTAGCGGGGGGTCCTACAATGAGCAGTTCTTC.

The chain carries TRBV7-6 and TRBJ2-1; 11 bases line up with TRBD1. Trimming removed 4 bases from V and 6 bases from J; junction bases left unmatched: 2. CDR3 length: 14 amino acids. Germline values: CDR1 SGHVS, CDR2 FNYEAQ. The CDR3 sequence: CASSSGQGANEQFF. CDR3 DNA sequence: TGTGCCAGCAGCTCCGGACAGGGGGCCAATGAGCAGTTCTTC.

The genes are TRBV28 and TRBJ2-2; tentative D call: TRBD1 (6 bases). Germline CDR1 and CDR2: MDHEN and SYDVKM. V was shortened by 2 bases and J by 5 bases, with 21 bases between the two germline ends. The CDR3 contains 18 residues. The CDR3 sequence: CASSLRRGVHRVTGELFF. In nucleotides, the CDR3 is TGTGCCAGCAGTTTACGCCGAGGCGTACACAGGGTAACCGGGGAGCTGTTTTTT.

The V and J genes are TRBV7-9 and TRBJ2-2, with D unresolved. The ends were cut back, 5 bases at V and 4 bases at J, with 8 bases in the middle. CDR3 length: 13 residues. Germline CDR1 reads SEHNR; CDR2 reads FQNEAQ (reference sequence). The CDR3 sequence is CASSQASTGELFF. The CDR3 nucleotides read TGTGCCAGCAGCCAGGCTAGCACCGGGGAGCTGTTTTTT.

This clone has a handful of counts. Within the sample, other DNA sequences also encode this same CDR3. The rearrangement uses TRBV19 and TRBJ2-2; the D is unclear. The CDR3 has 13 residues. Germline CDR1 LNHDA, CDR2 SQIVND (reference sequence). Trimming removed 3 bases at V and 4 bases at J, with 6 bases between. DNA for the CDR3: TGTGCCAGTAGTATTGCAGTCACCGGGGAGCTGTTTTTT. This translates into CASSIAVTGELFF.

A word on this clone: At the DNA level, this CDR3 is encoded by other sequences in the same sample as well. This sequence joins TRBV30 and TRBJ1-5, with 9 bases that match TRBD1. The CDR3 contains 15 residues. J gave up 9 bases and V 1 base, and 10 bases lay outside the gene matches. Germline lookup yields CDR1 GTSNPN and CDR2 SVGIG (reference sequence). The CDR3 sequence: CAWSARDRDHGPQHF. The DNA of the CDR3 is TGTGCCTGGAGTGCCCGGGACAGGGATCATGGGCCCCAGCATTTT. Looking up the rest from reference TRBV30 and TRBJ1-5 gives the full variable domain: SQTIHQWPATLVQPVGSPLSLECTVEGTSNPNLYWYRQAAGRGLQLLFYSVGIGQISSEVPQNLSASRPQDRQFILSSKKLLLSDSGFYLCAWSARDRDHGPQHFGDGTRLSIL.

The gene calls are TRBV28 and TRBJ2-1, with 9 positions matching TRBD2. J lost 6 bases, V lost 8 bases, and 11 bases had no gene match. The CDR3 is 15 residues long. Per the germline V gene, CDR1 is MDHEN and CDR2 is SYDVKM. DNA for the CDR3: TGTGCCAGCTTGGTTGGCGGGGGGGGCCTCAATGAGCAGTTCTTC. Protein sequence: CASLVGGGGLNEQFF.

As to this clone: The sample carries other DNA sequences with the same CDR3. The rearrangement links TRBV5-1 to TRBJ1-3; D is unclear. The CDR3 has 14 amino acids. Germline CDR1 and CDR2: SGHRS and YFSETQ. V was pared by 0 bases and J by 0 bases, with 4 bases between. Here the CDR3 DNA reads TGCGCCAGCAGCTTGGCCAGCTCTGGAAACACCATATATTTT. Protein sequence: CASSLASSGNTIYF.

This clone was counted a single time. One end of the junction varies from germline; a read error may be responsible. This chain uses TRBV30 with TRBJ1-1; possible D gene TRBD1, 6 bases. Per germline, CDR1 GTSNPN and CDR2 SVGIG (reference sequence). This CDR3 spans 16 amino acids. CDR3 nucleotide sequence: TGTGTCTGGAGCGCCCAAACCGGGACATTCAACACTGAAGCTTTCTTT. Translation gives CVWSAQTGTFNTEAFF.

J is TRBJ2-1 and V is TRBV6-1, with D hard to call. Germline CDR1 is MNHNS and CDR2 is SASEGT. V dropped 2 bases and J dropped 4 bases, with 12 bases sitting between them. This CDR3 has 15 residues. The CDR3 DNA reads as TGTGCCAGCAGTGAATTGGGGTACCCATACAATGAGCAGTTCTTC. It translates to CASSELGYPYNEQFF.

This clone was observed many times. Other DNA sequences in the same sample also yield this CDR3. The V and J genes are TRBV6-5 and TRBJ2-2; no clear D gene. Looked up from germline, CDR1 is MNHEY and CDR2 is SVGAGI. V lost 6 bases and J lost 2, with 1 base in between. The CDR3 totals 11 residues. The DNA for the CDR3 is TGTGCCAGCAGAAACACCGGGGAGCTGTTTTTT. Encoded protein: CASRNTGELFF.

The gene calls are TRBV30 and TRBJ1-2; no definite D call. V lost 4 bases to trimming and J lost 4 bases, with 13 bases between them. Germline V gives CDR1 GTSNPN, CDR2 SVGIG (reference sequence). This CDR3 contains 13 residues. CDR3 residues: CAWNEASLYGYTF. The CDR3 DNA sequence: TGTGCCTGGAACGAGGCTTCCCTCTATGGCTACACCTTC.